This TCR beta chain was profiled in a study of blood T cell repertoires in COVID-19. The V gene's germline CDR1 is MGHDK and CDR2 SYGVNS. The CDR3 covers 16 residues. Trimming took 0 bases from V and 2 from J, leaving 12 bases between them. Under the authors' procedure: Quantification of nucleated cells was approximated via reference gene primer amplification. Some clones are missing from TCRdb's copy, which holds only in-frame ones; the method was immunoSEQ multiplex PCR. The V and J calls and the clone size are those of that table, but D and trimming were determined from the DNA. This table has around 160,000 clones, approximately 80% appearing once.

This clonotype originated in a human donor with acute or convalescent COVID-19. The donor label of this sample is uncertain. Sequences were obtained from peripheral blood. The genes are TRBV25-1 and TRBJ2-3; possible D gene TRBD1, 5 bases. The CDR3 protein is CASSEYGQGTTDTQYF. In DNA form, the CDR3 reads TGTGCCAGCAGTGAATATGGTCAGGGTACCACAGATACGCAGTATTTT.